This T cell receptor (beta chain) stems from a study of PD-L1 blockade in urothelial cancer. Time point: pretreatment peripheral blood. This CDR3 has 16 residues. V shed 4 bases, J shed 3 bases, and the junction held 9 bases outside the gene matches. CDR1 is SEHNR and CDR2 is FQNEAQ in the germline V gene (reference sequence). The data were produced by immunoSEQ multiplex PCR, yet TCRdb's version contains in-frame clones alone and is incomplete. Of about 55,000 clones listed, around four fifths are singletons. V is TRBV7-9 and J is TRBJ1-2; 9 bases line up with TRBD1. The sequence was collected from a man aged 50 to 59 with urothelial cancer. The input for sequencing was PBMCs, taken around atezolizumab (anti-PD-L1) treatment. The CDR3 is CASSYYRGREDYGYTF. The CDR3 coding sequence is TGTGCCAGCAGCTATTACAGGGGGCGCGAGGACTATGGCTACACCTTC.